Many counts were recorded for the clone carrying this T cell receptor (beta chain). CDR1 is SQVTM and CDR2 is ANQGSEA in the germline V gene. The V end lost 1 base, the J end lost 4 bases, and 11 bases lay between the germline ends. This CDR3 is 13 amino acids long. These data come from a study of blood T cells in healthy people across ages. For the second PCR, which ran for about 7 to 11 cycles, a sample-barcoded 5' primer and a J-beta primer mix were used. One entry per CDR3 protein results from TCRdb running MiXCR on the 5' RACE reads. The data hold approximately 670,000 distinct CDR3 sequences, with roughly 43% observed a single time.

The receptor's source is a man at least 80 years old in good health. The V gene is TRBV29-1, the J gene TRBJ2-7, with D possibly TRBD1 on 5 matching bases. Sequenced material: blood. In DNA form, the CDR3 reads TGCAGCGTTGAAGTTAACCCAGGGTACGAGCAGTACTTC. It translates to CSVEVNPGYEQYF.